This note documents a single T cell receptor beta chain sequence. Antigen unknown. CD45RO-negative, CCR7-positively selected cells formed the naive CD8 fraction, excluding terminally differentiated effector memory CD45RA+ cells. The CDR3 loop spans 14 amino acids. Trimming took off 0 bases at V and 11 bases at J, with 17 bases between the two ends. CDR1 and CDR2 from the germline V gene are SGHAT and FQNNGV. The sample belongs to a study of shared clonotypes between healthy human individuals. Study conclusions and caveats: Across a handful of donors, naive CD4 shared 5% to 5.5%, naive CD8 about 3.2%, memory CD4 more than 2%, memory CD8 under 0.5%.

The assay ran at deep level. TCRdb's copy holds only in-frame clones and misses some; the assay was immunoSEQ multiplex PCR. The sample lists about 2 million clones, around 96% occurring once. Sample: naive CD8+ T cells sorted from blood. This chain links TRBV11-2 with TRBJ2-7; the D call may be TRBD1 or TRBD2 (5 bases each). The source of this sequence is a man aged 18 to 29 in good health. The CDR3 DNA is TGTGCCAGCAGCTTAGATGCAGGGCCCGGACTGGAGTACTTC. It translates to CASSLDAGPGLEYF.